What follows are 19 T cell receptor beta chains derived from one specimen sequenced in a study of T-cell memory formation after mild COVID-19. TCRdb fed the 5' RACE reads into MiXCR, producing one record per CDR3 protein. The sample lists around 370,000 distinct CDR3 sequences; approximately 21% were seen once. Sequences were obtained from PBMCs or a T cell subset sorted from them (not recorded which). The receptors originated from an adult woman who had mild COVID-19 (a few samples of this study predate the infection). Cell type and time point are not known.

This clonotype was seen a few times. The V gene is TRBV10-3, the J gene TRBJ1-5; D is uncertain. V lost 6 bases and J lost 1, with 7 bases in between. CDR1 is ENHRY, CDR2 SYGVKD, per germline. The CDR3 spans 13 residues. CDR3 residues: CAIRQDSNQPQHF. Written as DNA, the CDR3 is TGTGCCATCAGGCAGGACAGCAATCAGCCCCAGCATTTT.

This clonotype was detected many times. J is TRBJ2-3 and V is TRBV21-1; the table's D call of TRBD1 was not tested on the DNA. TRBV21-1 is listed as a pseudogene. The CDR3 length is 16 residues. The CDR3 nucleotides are TGTGCCAGCAGCTCTCTTAGCGGGGGCGACACAGATACGCAGTATTTT. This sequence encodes CASSSLSGGDTDTQYF.

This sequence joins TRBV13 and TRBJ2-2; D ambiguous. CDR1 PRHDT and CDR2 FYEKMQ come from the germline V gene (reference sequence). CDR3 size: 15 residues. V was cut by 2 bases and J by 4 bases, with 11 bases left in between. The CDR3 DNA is TGTGCCAGCAGCTTAAGAAGTTTTGGCACCGGGGAGCTGTTTTTT. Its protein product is CASSLRSFGTGELFF.

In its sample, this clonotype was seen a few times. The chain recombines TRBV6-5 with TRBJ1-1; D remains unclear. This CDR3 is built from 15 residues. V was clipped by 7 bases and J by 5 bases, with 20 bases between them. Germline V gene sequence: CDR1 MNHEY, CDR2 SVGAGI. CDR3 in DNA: TGTGCCAGCACCTACTCCGAATCGCCCGGTACTGAAGCTTTCTTT. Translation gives CASTYSESPGTEAFF.

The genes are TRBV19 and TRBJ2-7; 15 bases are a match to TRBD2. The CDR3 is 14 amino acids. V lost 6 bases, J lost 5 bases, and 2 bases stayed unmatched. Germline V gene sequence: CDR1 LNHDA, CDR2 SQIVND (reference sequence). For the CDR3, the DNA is TGTGCCAGTAGGGGACTAGCGGGAGGAGACGAGCAGTACTTC. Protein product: CASRGLAGGDEQYF.

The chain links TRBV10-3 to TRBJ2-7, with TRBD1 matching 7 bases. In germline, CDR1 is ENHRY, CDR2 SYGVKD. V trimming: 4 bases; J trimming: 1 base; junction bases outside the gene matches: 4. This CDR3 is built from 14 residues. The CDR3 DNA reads TGTGCCATCAGTGGCTTGACAGGGTCCTACGAGCAGTACTTC. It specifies CAISGLTGSYEQYF.

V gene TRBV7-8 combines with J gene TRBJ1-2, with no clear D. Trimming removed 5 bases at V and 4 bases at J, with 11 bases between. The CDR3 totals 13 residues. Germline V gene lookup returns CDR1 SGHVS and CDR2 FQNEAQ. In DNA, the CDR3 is TGTGCCAGCAGCGAGGGTTGGGGCTATGGCTACACCTTC. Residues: CASSEGWGYGYTF.

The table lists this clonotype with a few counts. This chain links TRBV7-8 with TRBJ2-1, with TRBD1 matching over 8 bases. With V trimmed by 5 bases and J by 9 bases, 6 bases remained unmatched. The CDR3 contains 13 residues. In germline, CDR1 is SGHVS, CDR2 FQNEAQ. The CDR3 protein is CASSPDRVGEQFF. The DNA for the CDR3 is TGTGCCAGCAGCCCGGACAGGGTCGGTGAGCAGTTCTTC.

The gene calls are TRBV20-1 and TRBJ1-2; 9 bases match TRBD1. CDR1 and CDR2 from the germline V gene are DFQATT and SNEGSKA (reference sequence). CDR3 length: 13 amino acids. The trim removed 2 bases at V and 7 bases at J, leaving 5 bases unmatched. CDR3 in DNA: TGCAGTGCTAGATGGGGGACAGGGTCTGGCTACACCTTC. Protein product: CSARWGTGSGYTF.

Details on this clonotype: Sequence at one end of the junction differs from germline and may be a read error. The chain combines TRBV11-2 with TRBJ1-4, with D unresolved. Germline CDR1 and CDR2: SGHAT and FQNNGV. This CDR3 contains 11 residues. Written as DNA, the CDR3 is TGTGCCAGCAGCTTAGGGGAAAAACAGTTTTTT. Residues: CASSLGEKQFF.

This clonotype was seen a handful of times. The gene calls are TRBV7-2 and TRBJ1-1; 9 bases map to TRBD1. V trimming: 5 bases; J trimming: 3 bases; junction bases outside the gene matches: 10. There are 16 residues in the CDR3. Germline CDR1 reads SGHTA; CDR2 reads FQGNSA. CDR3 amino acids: CASSLGQGVGYTEAFF. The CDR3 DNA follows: TGTGCCAGCAGCCTGGGACAGGGAGTGGGATACACTGAAGCTTTCTTT.

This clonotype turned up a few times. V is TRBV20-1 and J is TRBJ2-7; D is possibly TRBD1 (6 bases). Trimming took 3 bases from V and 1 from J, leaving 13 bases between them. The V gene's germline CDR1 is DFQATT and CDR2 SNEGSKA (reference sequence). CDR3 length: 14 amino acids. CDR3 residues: CSARGGGSSYEQYF. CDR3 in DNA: TGCAGTGCTAGGGGTGGGGGCAGTTCCTACGAGCAGTACTTC.

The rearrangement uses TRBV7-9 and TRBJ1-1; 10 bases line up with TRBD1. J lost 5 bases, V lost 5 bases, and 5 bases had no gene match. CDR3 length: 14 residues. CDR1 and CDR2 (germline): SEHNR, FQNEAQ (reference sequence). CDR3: CASSIPGQGTEAFF. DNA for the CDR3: TGTGCCAGCAGCATCCCGGGACAGGGGACTGAAGCTTTCTTT.

The DNA of the CDR3 is TGTGCCAGCAGACCGGACAGGGATTTCGGGGAGCTGTTTTTT. This sequence encodes CASRPDRDFGELFF. V usage is TRBV7-2 and J usage is TRBJ2-2; 8 bases are a match to TRBD1. Germline trimming cut 6 bases from V and 7 bases from J; bases unmatched to any gene: 7. Germline V gene sequence: CDR1 SGHTA, CDR2 FQGNSA. The CDR3 extends over 14 amino acids.

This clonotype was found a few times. CDR3 sequence (DNA): TGTGCCAGCAGCGTTACCGGAGTGAACACCGGGGAGCTGTTTTTT. Translated, it gives CASSVTGVNTGELFF. The chain links TRBV9 to TRBJ2-2, with unresolved D. Trimming removed 2 bases from V and 1 base from J, with 9 bases in between. The CDR3 contains 15 residues. Germline loops: CDR1 SGDLS, CDR2 YYNGEE.

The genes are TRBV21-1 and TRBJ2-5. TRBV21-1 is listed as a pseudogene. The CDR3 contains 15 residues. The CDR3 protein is CASSKPSRTVETQYF. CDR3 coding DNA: TGTGCCAGCAGCAAACCGAGTCGGACGGTAGAGACCCAGTACTTC.

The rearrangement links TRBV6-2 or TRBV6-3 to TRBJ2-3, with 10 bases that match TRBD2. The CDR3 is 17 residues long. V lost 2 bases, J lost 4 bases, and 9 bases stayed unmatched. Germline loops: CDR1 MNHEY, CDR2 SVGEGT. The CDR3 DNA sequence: TGTGCCAGCAGTTACGACCCTGTGGGACTAGCGCCAGATACGCAGTATTTT. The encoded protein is CASSYDPVGLAPDTQYF.

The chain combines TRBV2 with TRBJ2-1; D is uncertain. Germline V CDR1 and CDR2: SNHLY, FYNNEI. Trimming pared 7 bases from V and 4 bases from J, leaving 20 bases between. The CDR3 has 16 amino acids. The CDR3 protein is CASNALVSMRYNEQFF. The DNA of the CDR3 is TGTGCCAGCAACGCGCTTGTTAGTATGCGTTACAATGAGCAGTTCTTC.

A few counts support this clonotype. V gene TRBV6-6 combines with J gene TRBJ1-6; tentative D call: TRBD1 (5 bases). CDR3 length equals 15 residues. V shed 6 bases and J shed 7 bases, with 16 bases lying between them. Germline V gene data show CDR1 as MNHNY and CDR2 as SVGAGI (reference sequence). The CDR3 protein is CASSPGAGWNSPLHF. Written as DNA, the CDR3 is TGTGCCAGCAGCCCCGGAGCAGGGTGGAATTCACCCCTCCACTTT.